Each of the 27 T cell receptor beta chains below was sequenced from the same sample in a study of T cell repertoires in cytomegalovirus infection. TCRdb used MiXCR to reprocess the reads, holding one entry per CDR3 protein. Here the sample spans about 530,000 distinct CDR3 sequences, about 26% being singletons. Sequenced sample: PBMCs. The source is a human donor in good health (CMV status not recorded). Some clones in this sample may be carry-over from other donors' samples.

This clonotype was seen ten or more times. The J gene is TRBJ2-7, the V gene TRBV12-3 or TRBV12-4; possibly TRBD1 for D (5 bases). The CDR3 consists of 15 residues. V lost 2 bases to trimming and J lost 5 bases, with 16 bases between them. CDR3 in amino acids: CASSLLSGYRHEQYF. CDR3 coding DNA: TGTGCCAGCAGTTTACTGTCAGGGTATCGACACGAGCAGTACTTC.

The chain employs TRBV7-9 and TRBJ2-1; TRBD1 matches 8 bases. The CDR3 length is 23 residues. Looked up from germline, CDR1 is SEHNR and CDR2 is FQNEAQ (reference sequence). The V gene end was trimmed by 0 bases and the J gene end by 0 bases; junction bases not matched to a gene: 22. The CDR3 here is CASSLARQGARPPGQFSYNEQFF. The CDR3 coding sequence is TGTGCCAGCAGCTTAGCGCGGCAGGGGGCGAGACCCCCGGGGCAGTTCTCCTACAATGAGCAGTTCTTC.

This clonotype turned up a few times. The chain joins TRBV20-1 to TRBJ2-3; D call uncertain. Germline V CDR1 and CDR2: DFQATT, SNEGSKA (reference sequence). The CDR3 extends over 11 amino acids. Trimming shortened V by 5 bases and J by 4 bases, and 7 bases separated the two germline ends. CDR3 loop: CSAHISDTQYF. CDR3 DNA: TGCAGTGCTCACATCTCAGATACGCAGTATTTT.

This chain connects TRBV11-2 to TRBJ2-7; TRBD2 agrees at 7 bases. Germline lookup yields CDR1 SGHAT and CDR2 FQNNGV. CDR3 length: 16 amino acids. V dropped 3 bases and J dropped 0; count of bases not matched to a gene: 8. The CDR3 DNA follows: TGTGCCAGCAGCTTGGGCCTAGCGGAAAGCTCCTACGAGCAGTACGTC. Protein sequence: CASSLGLAESSYEQYV.

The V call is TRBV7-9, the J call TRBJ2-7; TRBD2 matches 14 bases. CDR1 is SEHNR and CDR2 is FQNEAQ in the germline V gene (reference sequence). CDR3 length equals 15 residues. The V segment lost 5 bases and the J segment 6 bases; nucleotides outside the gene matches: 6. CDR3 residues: CASSQGLAGVGEQYF. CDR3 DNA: TGTGCCAGCAGCCAGGGACTAGCGGGAGTCGGCGAGCAGTACTTC.

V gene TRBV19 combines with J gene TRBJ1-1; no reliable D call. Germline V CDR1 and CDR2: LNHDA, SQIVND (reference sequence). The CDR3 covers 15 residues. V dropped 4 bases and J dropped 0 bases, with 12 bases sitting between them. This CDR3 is CASSKVGSMNTEAFF. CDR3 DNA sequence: TGTGCCAGTAGTAAAGTGGGCAGCATGAACACTGAAGCTTTCTTT.

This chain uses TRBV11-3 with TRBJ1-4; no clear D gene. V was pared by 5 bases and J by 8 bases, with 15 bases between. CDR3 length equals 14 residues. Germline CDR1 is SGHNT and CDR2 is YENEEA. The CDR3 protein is CASSDRQVGEKLFF. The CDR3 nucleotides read TGTGCCAGCAGCGACCGGCAGGTCGGCGAAAAACTGTTTTTT.

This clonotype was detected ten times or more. This CDR3 is CASSSTGQPQHF. DNA for the CDR3: TGTGCCAGCAGCTCCACGGGTCAGCCCCAGCATTTT. The rearrangement links TRBV7-2 to TRBJ1-5; D gene ambiguous. Trimming took off 4 bases at V and 6 bases at J, with 7 bases between the two ends. Germline assignment: CDR1 SGHTA and CDR2 FQGNSA. The CDR3 is 12 residues long.

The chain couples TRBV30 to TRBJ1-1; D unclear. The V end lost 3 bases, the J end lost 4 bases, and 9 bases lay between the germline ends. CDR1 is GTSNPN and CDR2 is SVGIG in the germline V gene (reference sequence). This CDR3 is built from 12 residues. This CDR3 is CAWRLWSTEAFF. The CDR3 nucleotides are TGTGCCTGGAGATTGTGGTCCACTGAAGCTTTCTTT.

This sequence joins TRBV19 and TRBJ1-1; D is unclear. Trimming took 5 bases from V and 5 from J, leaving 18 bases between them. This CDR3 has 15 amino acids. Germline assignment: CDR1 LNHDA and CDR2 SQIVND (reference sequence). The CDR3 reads CASSPQAGFGTEAFF. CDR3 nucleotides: TGTGCCAGTAGTCCCCAGGCCGGATTCGGAACTGAAGCTTTCTTT.

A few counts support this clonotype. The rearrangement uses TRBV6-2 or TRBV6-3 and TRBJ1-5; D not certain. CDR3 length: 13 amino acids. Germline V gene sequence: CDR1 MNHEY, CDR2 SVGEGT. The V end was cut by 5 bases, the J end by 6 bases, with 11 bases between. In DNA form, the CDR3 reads TGTGCCAGCAGTACCGATAGGGCTCAGCCCCAGCATTTT. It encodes CASSTDRAQPQHF.

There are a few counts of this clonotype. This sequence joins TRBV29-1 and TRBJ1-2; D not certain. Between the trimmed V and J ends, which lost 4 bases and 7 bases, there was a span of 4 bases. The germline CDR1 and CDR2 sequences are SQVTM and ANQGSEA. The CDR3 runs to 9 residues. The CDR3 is CSVVAGYTF. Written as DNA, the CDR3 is TGCAGCGTTGTGGCTGGCTACACCTTC.

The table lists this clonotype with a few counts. CDR3 region: CASSSGGSTDTQYF. The CDR3 region has the DNA TGTGCCAGCAGTTCCGGGGGTAGCACAGATACGCAGTATTTT. This sequence joins TRBV28 and TRBJ2-3, with D possibly TRBD2 on 6 matching bases. The CDR3 spans 14 residues. V gave up 4 bases and J gave up 0 bases, with 8 bases separating them. CDR1 and CDR2 (germline): MDHEN, SYDVKM.

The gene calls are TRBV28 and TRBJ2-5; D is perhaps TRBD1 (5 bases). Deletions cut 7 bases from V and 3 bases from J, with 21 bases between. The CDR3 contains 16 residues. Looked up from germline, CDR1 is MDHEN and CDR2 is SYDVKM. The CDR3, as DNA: TGTGCCAGCACCTCCTGGGGATCGACAGCTAAAGAGACCCAGTACTTC. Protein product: CASTSWGSTAKETQYF.

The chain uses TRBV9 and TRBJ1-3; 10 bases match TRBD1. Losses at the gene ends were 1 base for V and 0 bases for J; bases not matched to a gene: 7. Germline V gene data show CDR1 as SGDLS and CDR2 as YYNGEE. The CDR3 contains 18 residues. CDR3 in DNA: TGTGCCAGCAGCGTAAGAGGGGACAGGGGAAGCTCTGGAAACACCATATATTTT. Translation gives CASSVRGDRGSSGNTIYF.

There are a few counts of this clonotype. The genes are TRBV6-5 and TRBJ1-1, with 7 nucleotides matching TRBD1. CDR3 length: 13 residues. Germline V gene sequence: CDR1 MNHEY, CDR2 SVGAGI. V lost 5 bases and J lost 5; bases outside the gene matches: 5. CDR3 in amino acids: CASSIQGQTEAFF. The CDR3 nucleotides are TGTGCCAGCAGTATACAGGGGCAAACTGAAGCTTTCTTT.

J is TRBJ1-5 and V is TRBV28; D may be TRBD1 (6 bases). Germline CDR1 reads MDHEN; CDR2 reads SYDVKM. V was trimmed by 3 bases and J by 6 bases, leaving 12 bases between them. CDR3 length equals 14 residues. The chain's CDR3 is CASSLAQGSQPQHF. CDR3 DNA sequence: TGTGCCAGCAGTTTGGCACAGGGTAGTCAGCCCCAGCATTTT.

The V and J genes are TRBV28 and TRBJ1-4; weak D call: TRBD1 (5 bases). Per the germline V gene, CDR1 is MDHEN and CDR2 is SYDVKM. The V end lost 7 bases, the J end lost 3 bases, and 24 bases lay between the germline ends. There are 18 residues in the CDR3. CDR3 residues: CASIPHVGGGSSNEKLFF. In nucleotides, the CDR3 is TGTGCCAGCATCCCTCACGTCGGGGGGGGTTCGTCTAATGAAAAACTGTTTTTT.

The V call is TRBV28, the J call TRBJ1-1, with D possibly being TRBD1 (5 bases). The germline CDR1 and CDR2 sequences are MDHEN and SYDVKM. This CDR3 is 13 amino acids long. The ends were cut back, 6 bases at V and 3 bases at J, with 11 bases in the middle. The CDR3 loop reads CASRRQSYTEAFF. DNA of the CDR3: TGTGCCAGCAGACGACAGTCTTACACTGAAGCTTTCTTT.

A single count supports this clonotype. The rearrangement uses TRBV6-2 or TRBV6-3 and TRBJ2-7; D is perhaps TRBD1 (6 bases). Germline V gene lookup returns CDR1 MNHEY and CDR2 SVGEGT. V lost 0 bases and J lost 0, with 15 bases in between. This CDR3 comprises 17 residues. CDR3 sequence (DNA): TGTGCCAGCAGTTACTCGATTCCTGGGGGCGTCTCCTACGAGCAGTACGTC. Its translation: CASSYSIPGGVSYEQYV.

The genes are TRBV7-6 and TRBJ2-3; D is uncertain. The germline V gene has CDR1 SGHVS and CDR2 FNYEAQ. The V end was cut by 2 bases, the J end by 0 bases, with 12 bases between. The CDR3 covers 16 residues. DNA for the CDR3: TGTGCCAGCAGCTTAATCCAGACCGGTAGCACAGATACGCAGTATTTT. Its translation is CASSLIQTGSTDTQYF. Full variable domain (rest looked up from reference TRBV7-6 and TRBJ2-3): GAGVSQSPRYKVTKRGQDVALRCDPISGHVSLYWYRQALGQGPEFLTYFNYEAQQDKSGLPNDRFSAERPEGSISTLTIQRTEQRDSAMYRCASSLIQTGSTDTQYFGPGTRLTVL.

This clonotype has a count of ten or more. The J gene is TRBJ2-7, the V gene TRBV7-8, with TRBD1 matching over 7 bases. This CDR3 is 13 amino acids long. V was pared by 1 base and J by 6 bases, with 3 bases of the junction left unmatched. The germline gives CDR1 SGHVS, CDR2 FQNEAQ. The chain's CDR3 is CASSLVGGAEQYV. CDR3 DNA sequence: TGTGCCAGCAGCTTAGTAGGGGGCGCCGAGCAGTACGTC.

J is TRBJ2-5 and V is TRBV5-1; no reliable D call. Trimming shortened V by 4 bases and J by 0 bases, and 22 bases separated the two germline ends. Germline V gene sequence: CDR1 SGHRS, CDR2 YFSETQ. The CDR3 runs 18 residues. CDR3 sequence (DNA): TGCGCCAGCAGCCCCAAATCGGTGTTACCCAGCAACCAAGAGACCCAGTACTTC. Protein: CASSPKSVLPSNQETQYF.

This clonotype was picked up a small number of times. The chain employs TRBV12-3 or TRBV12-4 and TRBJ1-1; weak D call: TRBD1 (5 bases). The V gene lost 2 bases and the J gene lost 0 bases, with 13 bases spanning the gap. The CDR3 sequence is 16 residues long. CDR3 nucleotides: TGTGCCAGCAGTTTAATGGTCCGGGGGTTGAACACTGAAGCTTTCTTT. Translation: CASSLMVRGLNTEAFF.

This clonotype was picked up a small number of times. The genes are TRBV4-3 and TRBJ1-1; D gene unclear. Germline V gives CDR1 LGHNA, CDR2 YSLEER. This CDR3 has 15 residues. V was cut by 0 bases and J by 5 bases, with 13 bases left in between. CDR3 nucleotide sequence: TGCGCCAGCAGCCAAGAGGTGGGCGGGAGGACTGAAGCTTTCTTT. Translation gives CASSQEVGGRTEAFF.

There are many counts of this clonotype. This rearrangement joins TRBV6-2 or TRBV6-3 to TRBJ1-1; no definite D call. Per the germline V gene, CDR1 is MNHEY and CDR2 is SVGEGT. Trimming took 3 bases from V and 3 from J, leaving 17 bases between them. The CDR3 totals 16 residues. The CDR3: CASSYFGGSTDTEAFF. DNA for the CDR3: TGTGCCAGCAGTTATTTCGGCGGATCGACGGACACTGAAGCTTTCTTT.

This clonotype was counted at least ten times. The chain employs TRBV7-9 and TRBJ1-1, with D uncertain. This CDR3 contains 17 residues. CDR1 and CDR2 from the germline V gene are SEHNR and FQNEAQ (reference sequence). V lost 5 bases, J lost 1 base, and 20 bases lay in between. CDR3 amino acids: CASSVPGSTRQNTEAFF. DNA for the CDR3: TGTGCCAGCAGCGTCCCGGGCTCCACCAGGCAGAACACTGAAGCTTTCTTT.